The T cell receptor (beta chain) described here comes from a study of cytomegalovirus exposure and HLA in healthy donors. It was with 60 Vbeta and 13 Jbeta primers that the PCR ran. Assay used: immunoSEQ multiplex PCR; TCRdb lists only in-frame clones, some missing. This table holds about 140,000 clones, approximately 73% found once. This cohort consisted of healthy bone marrow donors. The TCR was taken from a human donor in good health. Sequencing used PBMCs.

For the CDR3, the DNA is TGTGCCAGCAGTGAATGGGCTAGCGGGGGGGTGACAGATACGCAGTATTTT. Encoded protein: CASSEWASGGVTDTQYF. The gene calls are TRBV6-1 and TRBJ2-3, with 12 bases aligning to TRBD2. The J segment lost 3 bases and the V segment lost 2 bases, leaving 6 bases of the junction unmatched. Germline V gene sequence: CDR1 MNHNS, CDR2 SASEGT. The length of the CDR3 is 17 residues.